The 26 T cell receptor beta chains reported below all come from one sample, sequenced in a study of cytomegalovirus exposure and HLA in healthy donors. Both 60 Vbeta primers and 13 Jbeta primers went into the PCR. The method was immunoSEQ multiplex PCR; TCRdb's version includes in-frame clones alone and lacks a portion of them. The sample lists about 200,000 clones, 86% occurring once. Sequencing input: PBMCs. The receptors stem from a woman younger than 45 in good health and CMV-seronegative.

This chain joins TRBV27 and TRBJ2-2; weak D call: TRBD2 (8 bases). V was pared by 6 bases and J by 6 bases, with 20 bases between. Germline-derived CDR1 and CDR2 are MNHEY and SMNVEV (reference sequence). The length of the CDR3 is 16 residues. The CDR3 reads CASRRGPSGPAGELFF. The CDR3 nucleotides read TGTGCCAGCAGGAGGGGGCCTAGCGGGCCCGCCGGGGAGCTGTTTTTT.

The chain combines TRBV5-6 with TRBJ2-7; TRBD2 matches 8 bases. The germline V gene encodes CDR1 SGHDT and CDR2 YYEEEE. The CDR3 runs 14 residues. V shed 2 bases and J 7 bases; nucleotides not matched to a gene: 8. CDR3 loop: CASSFSGTRREQYF. The CDR3 DNA follows: TGTGCCAGCAGCTTCTCCGGGACTAGGAGGGAGCAGTACTTC.

The chain has TRBV30 and TRBJ2-7; weak D call: TRBD1 (6 bases). Germline CDR1 GTSNPN, CDR2 SVGIG (reference sequence). The CDR3 is 13 amino acids. Trimming shortened V by 2 bases and J by 2 bases, and 10 bases separated the two germline ends. In DNA form, the CDR3 reads TGTGCCTGGAGTCCCGGGGACACCTACGAGCAGTACTTC. It is translated as CAWSPGDTYEQYF.

The V gene is TRBV7-9, the J gene TRBJ2-1, with D possibly being TRBD2 (6 bases). The V gene lost 3 bases and the J gene lost 5 bases, with 20 bases spanning the gap. The CDR3 loop spans 17 amino acids. From germline, CDR1 is SEHNR and CDR2 FQNEAQ (reference sequence). The chain's CDR3 is CASSLGGFRLGDNEQFF. Here the CDR3 DNA reads TGTGCCAGCAGCTTGGGAGGTTTTCGGCTGGGCGACAATGAGCAGTTCTTC.

The V call is TRBV10-2, the J call TRBJ2-2; 7 positions agree with TRBD2. Germline V CDR1 and CDR2: WSHSY, SAAADI. There are 16 residues in the CDR3. V dropped 1 base and J dropped 0; count of bases not matched to a gene: 2. CDR3 sequence (DNA): TGCGCCAGCAGTGAGTGGGGAGGGTCGAACACCGGGGAGCTGTTTTTT. It codes for CASSEWGGSNTGELFF.

This clone was seen only once. The rearrangement joins TRBV23-1 to TRBJ2-1; D unclear. TRBV23-1 is annotated as an ORF whose role is uncertain. The CDR3 is 14 amino acids. V was trimmed by 5 bases and J by 0 bases, leaving 8 bases between them. This chain's CDR3 is CASSCYSSYNEQFF. The CDR3 bases are TGCGCCAGCAGTTGCTATAGCTCCTACAATGAGCAGTTCTTC.

The chain combines TRBV5-4 with TRBJ1-1; the D is unclear. The germline V gene encodes CDR1 SGHNT and CDR2 YYREEE (reference sequence). This CDR3 is built from 15 residues. The V end lost 0 bases, the J end lost 0 bases, and 9 bases lay between the germline ends. The CDR3 DNA sequence: TGTGCCAGCAGCTTGGGTGGAGAGTTGAACACTGAAGCTTTCTTT. It specifies CASSLGGELNTEAFF.

CDR3 residues: CASKFSAGNTIYF. CDR3 coding DNA: TGTGCCAGCAAATTCTCGGCTGGAAACACCATATATTTT. The rearrangement joins TRBV14 to TRBJ1-3; no definite D call. CDR1 is SGHDN, CDR2 FVKESK, per germline. Trimming removed 7 bases from V and 2 bases from J, with 9 bases in between. The CDR3 length is 13 residues.

This rearrangement joins TRBV19 to TRBJ1-6; a weak D match, TRBD1 (5 bases). Trimming pared 3 bases from V and 7 bases from J, leaving 16 bases between. Germline CDR1 is LNHDA and CDR2 is SQIVND (reference sequence). This CDR3 contains 16 residues. CDR3 protein: CASSIDDAGLNSPLHF. The CDR3 DNA follows: TGTGCCAGTAGTATTGATGATGCAGGGTTGAATTCACCCCTCCACTTT.

The chain has TRBV4-1 and TRBJ2-7; perhaps TRBD2 as D (5 bases). Germline values: CDR1 MGHRA, CDR2 YSYEKL. V gave up 1 base and J gave up 3 bases, with 13 bases separating them. This CDR3 comprises 15 residues. This chain's CDR3 is CASSQGRGRDYEQYF. CDR3 in DNA: TGCGCCAGCAGCCAAGGAAGAGGGAGAGACTACGAGCAGTACTTC.

This clone has more than one count but fewer than ten. This chain joins TRBV5-1 and TRBJ2-7, with 9 bases fitting TRBD1. CDR3 length: 16 amino acids. Germline lookup yields CDR1 SGHRS and CDR2 YFSETQ. V lost 3 bases, J lost 0 bases, and 7 bases stayed unmatched. CDR3 sequence: CASSSSGTGFSYEQYF. The CDR3 bases are TGCGCCAGCAGCTCCTCCGGGACAGGGTTCTCCTACGAGCAGTACTTC.

CDR3 DNA sequence: TGCGCCAGCAGCCAAGGGACTAGCGGTCAAGAGACCCAGTACTTC. Residues: CASSQGTSGQETQYF. This chain links TRBV4-1 with TRBJ2-5; 10 bases map to TRBD2. The V segment lost 1 base and the J segment 2 bases; nucleotides outside the gene matches: 1. The CDR3 spans 15 residues. CDR1 and CDR2 (germline): MGHRA, YSYEKL.

The chain uses TRBV6-1 and TRBJ2-1; 12 bases align to TRBD2. V lost 10 bases, J lost 7 bases, and 5 bases stayed unmatched. Germline values: CDR1 MNHNS, CDR2 SASEGT. The CDR3 has 13 residues. The CDR3: CATTGLAGNEQFF. CDR3 coding DNA: TGTGCCACAACAGGACTAGCGGGAAATGAGCAGTTCTTC.

The chain combines TRBV29-1 with TRBJ1-1, with D tentatively TRBD1 (5 bases). The CDR3 contains 14 residues. V lost 5 bases, J lost 4 bases, and 17 bases lay in between. Germline CDR1 and CDR2: SQVTM and ANQGSEA. The CDR3 is CSVMGRFGLTEAFF. The CDR3 nucleotides read TGCAGCGTTATGGGGCGTTTCGGTCTCACTGAAGCTTTCTTT.

The gene calls are TRBV6-1 and TRBJ2-5; D unresolved. The CDR3 runs 16 residues. Germline CDR1 reads MNHNS; CDR2 reads SASEGT. V lost 1 base and J 1 base, leaving 13 bases between the germline ends. The CDR3 sequence is CASSEVGPSLQETQYF. CDR3 DNA sequence: TGTGCCAGCAGTGAAGTTGGGCCCTCGCTCCAAGAGACCCAGTACTTC.

The chain uses TRBV7-8 and TRBJ2-7, with 9 nucleotides matching TRBD1. The V gene end was trimmed by 8 bases and the J gene end by 6 bases; junction bases not matched to a gene: 14. This CDR3 has 15 residues. CDR1 is SGHVS, CDR2 FQNEAQ, per germline. CDR3 sequence reads: CASGQNRGRFSEQYF. The CDR3 DNA follows: TGTGCCAGCGGACAAAACAGGGGGCGATTTAGCGAGCAGTACTTC.

The V gene is TRBV6-5, the J gene TRBJ2-1; no clear D. The CDR3 runs to 16 residues. Germline V gene lookup returns CDR1 MNHEY and CDR2 SVGAGI. V dropped 0 bases and J dropped 8 bases, with 17 bases sitting between them. CDR3 sequence (DNA): TGTGCCAGCAGTTACTCCGCCTCTGAGGTGGCGTATGAGCAGTTCTTC. It specifies CASSYSASEVAYEQFF.

The chain carries TRBV28 and TRBJ1-5; 7 bases align to TRBD1. CDR3 length: 12 amino acids. The germline gives CDR1 MDHEN, CDR2 SYDVKM. J lost 10 bases, V lost 5 bases, and 5 bases had no gene match. As DNA, the CDR3 is TGTGCCAGCAGTCGATGGACAGGACCCCAGCATTTT. Amino acid sequence: CASSRWTGPQHF.

This chain uses TRBV7-9 with TRBJ2-7; weak D call: TRBD1 (5 bases). This CDR3 region has 15 residues. The V end was cut by 0 bases, the J end by 6 bases, with 15 bases between. Germline CDR1 is SEHNR and CDR2 is FQNEAQ (reference sequence). CDR3 DNA sequence: TGTGCCAGCAGCTTAGCGGGCAGGGTAATAGGCGAGCAGTACTTC. The encoded protein is CASSLAGRVIGEQYF. The entire variable domain, with the rest obtained from reference TRBV7-9 and TRBJ2-7, is as follows: DTGVSQNPRHKITKRGQNVTFRCDPISEHNRLYWYRQTLGQGPEFLTYFQNEAQLEKSRLLSDRFSAERPKGSFSTLEIQRTEQGDSAMYLCASSLAGRVIGEQYFGPGTRLTVT.

The V call is TRBV6-5, the J call TRBJ1-2; 7 positions match TRBD1. The J segment lost 3 bases and the V segment lost 5 bases, leaving 3 bases of the junction unmatched. This CDR3 spans 13 amino acids. Germline V lookup: CDR1 MNHEY, CDR2 SVGAGI. The CDR3 nucleotides read TGTGCCAGCAGTGACAGGGTTGACTATGGCTACACCTTC. It encodes CASSDRVDYGYTF.

V usage is TRBV28 and J usage is TRBJ2-7, with D perhaps matching TRBD2 (5 bases). Trimming removed 5 bases at V and 3 bases at J, with 20 bases between. The CDR3 is made up of 16 amino acids. The V gene's germline CDR1 is MDHEN and CDR2 SYDVKM. The CDR3 sequence: CASSLDYGVDVYEQYF. CDR3 DNA: TGTGCCAGCAGTCTTGACTATGGGGTAGATGTCTACGAGCAGTACTTC. Variable domain in full (rest from reference TRBV28 and TRBJ2-7): DVKVTQSSRYLVKRTGEKVFLECVQDMDHENMFWYRQDPGLGLRLIYFSYDVKMKEKGDIPEGYSVSREKKERFSLILESASTNQTSMYLCASSLDYGVDVYEQYFGPGTRLTVT.

This clone was counted a few times. This sequence joins TRBV28 and TRBJ2-3; TRBD1 matches 9 bases. Germline CDR1 and CDR2: MDHEN and SYDVKM. CDR3 length: 15 residues. Losses at the gene ends were 4 bases for V and 5 bases for J; bases not matched to a gene: 7. CDR3 DNA: TGTGCCAGCAGTTCCCCGGGACAGGGAAGAGATACGCAGTATTTT. Amino acid sequence: CASSSPGQGRDTQYF.

This chain uses TRBV18 with TRBJ1-5; D remains unclear. The CDR3 has 13 amino acids. The V gene lost 1 base and the J gene lost 5 bases, with 6 bases spanning the gap. The germline V gene encodes CDR1 KGHSH and CDR2 LQKENI. CDR3 coding DNA: TGTGCCAGCTCACCACTCGGGGATCAGCCCCAGCATTTT. Protein: CASSPLGDQPQHF.

This chain uses TRBV5-4 with TRBJ2-5, with 11 nucleotides matching TRBD2. Germline CDR1 is SGHNT and CDR2 is YYREEE (reference sequence). This CDR3 is built from 16 residues. V shed 0 bases, J shed 5 bases, and the junction held 6 bases outside the gene matches. The CDR3: CASSLGVAGGPETQYF. The CDR3 coding sequence is TGTGCCAGCAGCTTGGGGGTAGCGGGGGGGCCGGAGACCCAGTACTTC.

This sequence joins TRBV5-5 and TRBJ2-7, with 8 bases matching TRBD1. V was pared by 4 bases and J by 4 bases, with 10 bases of the junction left unmatched. CDR1 is SGHKS and CDR2 is YYEKEE in the germline V gene (reference sequence). This CDR3 comprises 15 residues. DNA for the CDR3: TGTGCCAGCAGCCCTAGCAGGGGGCGCTTATACGAGCAGTACTTC. Its protein is CASSPSRGRLYEQYF. Variable domain in full (rest from reference TRBV5-5 and TRBJ2-7): DAGVTQSPTHLIKTRGQQVTLRCSPISGHKSVSWYQQVLGQGPQFIFQYYEKEERGRGNFPDRFSARQFPNYSSELNVNALLLGDSALYLCASSPSRGRLYEQYFGPGTRLTVT.

V and J are TRBV4-2 and TRBJ2-7; unclear D gene. The CDR3 has 14 residues. Germline CDR1 reads LGHNA; CDR2 reads YNFKEQ. The ends were cut back, 0 bases at V and 6 bases at J, with 12 bases in the middle. This CDR3 reads CASSQDALLAEQYF. The CDR3 DNA reads as TGTGCCAGCAGCCAAGATGCGTTATTAGCCGAGCAGTACTTC.